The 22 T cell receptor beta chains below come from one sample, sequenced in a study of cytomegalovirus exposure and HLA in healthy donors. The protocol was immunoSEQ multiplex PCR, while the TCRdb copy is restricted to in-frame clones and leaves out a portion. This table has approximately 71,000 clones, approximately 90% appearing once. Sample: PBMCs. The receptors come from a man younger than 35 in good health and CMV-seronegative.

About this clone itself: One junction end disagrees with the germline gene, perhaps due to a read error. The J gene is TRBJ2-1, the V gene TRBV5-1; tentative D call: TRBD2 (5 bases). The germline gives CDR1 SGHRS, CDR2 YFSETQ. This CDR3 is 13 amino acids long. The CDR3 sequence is CASSPSDWETYLF. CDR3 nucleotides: TGCGCCAGCAGCCCTTCCGACTGGGAGACTTATCTCTTC. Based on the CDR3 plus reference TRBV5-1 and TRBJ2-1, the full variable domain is KAGVTQTPRYLIKTRGQQVTLSCSPISGHRSVSWYQQTPGQGLQFLFEYFSETQRNKGNFPGRFSGRQFSNSRSEMNVSTLELGDSALYLCASSPSDWETYLFGPGTRLTVL.

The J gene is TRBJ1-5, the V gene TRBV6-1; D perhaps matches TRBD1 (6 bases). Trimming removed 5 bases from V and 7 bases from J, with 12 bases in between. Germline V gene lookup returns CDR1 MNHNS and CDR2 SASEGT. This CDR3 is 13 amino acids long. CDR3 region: CASSSTGPQPQHF. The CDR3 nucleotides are TGTGCCAGCAGTTCTACAGGGCCCCAGCCCCAGCATTTT.

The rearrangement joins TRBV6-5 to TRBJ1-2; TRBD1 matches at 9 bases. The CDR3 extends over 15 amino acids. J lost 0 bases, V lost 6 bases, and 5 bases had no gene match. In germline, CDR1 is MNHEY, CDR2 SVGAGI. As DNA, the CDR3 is TGTGCCAGCAGCACCGGGACAGGGCCTAACTATGGCTACACCTTC. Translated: CASSTGTGPNYGYTF.

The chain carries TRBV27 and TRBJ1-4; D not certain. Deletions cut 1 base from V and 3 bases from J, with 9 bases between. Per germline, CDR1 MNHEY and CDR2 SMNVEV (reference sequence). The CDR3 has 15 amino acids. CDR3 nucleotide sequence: TGTGCCAGCAGTTTATATGGTGGCCCTAATGAAAAACTGTTTTTT. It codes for CASSLYGGPNEKLFF. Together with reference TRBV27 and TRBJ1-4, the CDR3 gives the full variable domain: EAQVTQNPRYLITVTGKKLTVTCSQNMNHEYMSWYRQDPGLGLRQIYYSMNVEVTDKGDVPEGYKVSRKEKRNFPLILESPSPNQTSLYFCASSLYGGPNEKLFFGSGTQLSVL.

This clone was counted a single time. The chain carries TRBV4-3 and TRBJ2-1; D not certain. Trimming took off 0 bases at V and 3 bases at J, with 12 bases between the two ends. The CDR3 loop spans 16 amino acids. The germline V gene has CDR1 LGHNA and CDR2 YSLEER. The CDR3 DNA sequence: TGCGCCAGCAGCCAAGAAGGTCAACTAAGCTACAATGAGCAGTTCTTC. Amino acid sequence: CASSQEGQLSYNEQFF.

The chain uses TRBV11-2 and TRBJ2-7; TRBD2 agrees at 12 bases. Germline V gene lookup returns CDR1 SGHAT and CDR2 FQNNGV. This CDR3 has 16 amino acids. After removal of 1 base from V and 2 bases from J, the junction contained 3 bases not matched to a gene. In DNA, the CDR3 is TGTGCCAGCAGCTTAGTGAGGACTAGCGGGACCTACGAGCAGTACTTC. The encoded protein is CASSLVRTSGTYEQYF.

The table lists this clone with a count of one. The CDR3 DNA reads TGTGCCAGCAGGGACAGGGAGGCCGGGGAGCTGTTTTTT. Translated, it gives CASRDREAGELFF. V gene TRBV2 combines with J gene TRBJ2-2; TRBD1 agrees at 8 bases. This CDR3 has 13 residues. V was clipped by 6 bases and J by 6 bases; unmatched bases: 3. In germline, CDR1 is SNHLY, CDR2 FYNNEI.

The CDR3 region has the DNA TGTGCCAGCAGTTCAAGACTTTATGGCTACACCTTC. This codes for CASSSRLYGYTF. The rearrangement joins TRBV28 to TRBJ1-2; no firm D call. The CDR3 length is 12 residues. Per the germline V gene, CDR1 is MDHEN and CDR2 is SYDVKM. The V end lost 4 bases, the J end lost 5 bases, and 8 bases lay between the germline ends.

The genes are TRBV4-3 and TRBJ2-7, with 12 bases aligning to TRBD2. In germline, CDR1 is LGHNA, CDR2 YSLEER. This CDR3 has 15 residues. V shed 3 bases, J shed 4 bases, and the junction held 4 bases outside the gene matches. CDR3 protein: CASSQSTSGGYEQYF. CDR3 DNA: TGCGCCAGCAGCCAGTCGACTAGCGGGGGTTACGAGCAGTACTTC.

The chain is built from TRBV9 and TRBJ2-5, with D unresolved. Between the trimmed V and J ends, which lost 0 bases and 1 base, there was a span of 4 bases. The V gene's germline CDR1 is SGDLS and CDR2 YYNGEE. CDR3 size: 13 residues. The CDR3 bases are TGTGCCAGCAGCGTAGTCGGCCAAGAGACCCAGTACTTC. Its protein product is CASSVVGQETQYF.

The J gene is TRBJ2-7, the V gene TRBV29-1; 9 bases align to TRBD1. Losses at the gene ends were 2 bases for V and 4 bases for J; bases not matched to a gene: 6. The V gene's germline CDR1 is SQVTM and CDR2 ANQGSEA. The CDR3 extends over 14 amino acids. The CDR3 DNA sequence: TGCAGCGTTGAACCCGGGACAGGGACTTACGAGCAGTACTTC. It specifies CSVEPGTGTYEQYF.

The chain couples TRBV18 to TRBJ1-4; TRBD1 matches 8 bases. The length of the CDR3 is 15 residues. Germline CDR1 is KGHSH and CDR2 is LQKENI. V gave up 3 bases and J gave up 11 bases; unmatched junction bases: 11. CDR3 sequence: CASSPLQGVRRKLFF. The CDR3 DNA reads TGTGCCAGCTCACCTCTACAGGGGGTTAGGAGGAAACTGTTTTTT.

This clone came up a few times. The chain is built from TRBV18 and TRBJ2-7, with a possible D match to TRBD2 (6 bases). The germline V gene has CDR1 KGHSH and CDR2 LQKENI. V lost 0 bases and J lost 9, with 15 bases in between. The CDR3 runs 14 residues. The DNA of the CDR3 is TGTGCCAGCTCACCACCGCAGGGACTGGGGGGGCAGTACTTC. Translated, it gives CASSPPQGLGGQYF.

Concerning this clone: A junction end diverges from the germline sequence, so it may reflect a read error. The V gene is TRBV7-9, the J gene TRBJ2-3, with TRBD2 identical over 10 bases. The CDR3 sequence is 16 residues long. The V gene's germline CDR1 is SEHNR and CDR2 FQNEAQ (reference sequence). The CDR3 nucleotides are TGTGCCAGCAGCGTAGCTAGCGGGAGAGGCACAGATACGCAGTATTTT. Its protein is CASSVASGRGTDTQYF.

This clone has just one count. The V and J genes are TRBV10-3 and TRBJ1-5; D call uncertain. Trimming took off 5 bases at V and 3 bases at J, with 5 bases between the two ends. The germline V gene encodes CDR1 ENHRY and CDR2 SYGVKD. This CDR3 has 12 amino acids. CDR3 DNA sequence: TGTGCCATCAGTCCAAACAATCAGCCCCAGCATTTT. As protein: CAISPNNQPQHF.

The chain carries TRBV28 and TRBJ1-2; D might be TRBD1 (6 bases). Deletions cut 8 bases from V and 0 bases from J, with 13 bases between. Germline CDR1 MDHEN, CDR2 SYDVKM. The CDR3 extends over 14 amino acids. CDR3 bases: TGTGCCAGCTATAGGACAGCACCTAACTATGGCTACACCTTC. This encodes CASYRTAPNYGYTF.

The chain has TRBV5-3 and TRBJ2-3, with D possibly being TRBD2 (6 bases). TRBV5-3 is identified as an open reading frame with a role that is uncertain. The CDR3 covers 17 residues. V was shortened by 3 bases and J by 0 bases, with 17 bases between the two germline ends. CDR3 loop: CARSWRASVPSTDTQYF. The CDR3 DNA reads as TGTGCCAGAAGCTGGAGGGCTAGCGTCCCTAGCACAGATACGCAGTATTTT.

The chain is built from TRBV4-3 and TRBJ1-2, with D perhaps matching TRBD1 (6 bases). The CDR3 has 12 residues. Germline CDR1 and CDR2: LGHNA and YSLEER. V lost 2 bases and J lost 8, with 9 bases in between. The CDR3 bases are TGCGCCAGCAGCCAAACAGGGAGCGGCTACACCTTC. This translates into CASSQTGSGYTF.

CDR3 residues: CATYGTSGYQETQYF. As DNA, the CDR3 is TGTGCCACCTACGGGACTAGCGGCTACCAAGAGACCCAGTACTTC. This sequence joins TRBV28 and TRBJ2-5, with 11 bases identical to TRBD2. Germline-derived CDR1 and CDR2 are MDHEN and SYDVKM. V was clipped by 10 bases and J by 0 bases; unmatched bases: 7. The CDR3 has 15 residues.

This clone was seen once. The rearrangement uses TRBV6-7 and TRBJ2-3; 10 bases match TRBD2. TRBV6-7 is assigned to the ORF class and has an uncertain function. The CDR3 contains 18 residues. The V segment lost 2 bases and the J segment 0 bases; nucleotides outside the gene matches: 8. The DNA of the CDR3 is TGTGCCAGCAGTTACCCGGAAACTAGCGGGACAAGCACAGATACGCAGTATTTT. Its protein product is CASSYPETSGTSTDTQYF.

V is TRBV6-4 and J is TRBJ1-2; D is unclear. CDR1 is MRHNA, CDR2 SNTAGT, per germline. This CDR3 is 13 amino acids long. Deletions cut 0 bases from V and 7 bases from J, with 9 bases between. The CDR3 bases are TGTGCCAGCAGTGACTCCGGGTTAGGTGGCTACACCTTC. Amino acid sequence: CASSDSGLGGYTF.

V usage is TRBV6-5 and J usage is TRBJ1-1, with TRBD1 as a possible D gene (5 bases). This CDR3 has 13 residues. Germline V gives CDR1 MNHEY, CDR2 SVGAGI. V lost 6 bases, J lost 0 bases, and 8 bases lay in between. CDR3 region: CASSRVMNTEAFF. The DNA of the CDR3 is TGTGCCAGCAGCAGGGTTATGAACACTGAAGCTTTCTTT.